This T cell receptor (beta chain) was recorded in a study of cytomegalovirus exposure and HLA in healthy donors. Study-wide findings and caveats: TCR beta chains numbering some 160 were designated cytomegalovirus-associated.

Germline CDR1 is MNHNY and CDR2 is SVGAGI (reference sequence). The CDR3 spans 14 residues. Trimming cost V 6 bases and J 5 bases; bases outside gene matches: 3. It was with 60 Vbeta and 13 Jbeta primers that the PCR ran. Only in-frame clones appear in the TCRdb table, and some are missing; sequencing was by immunoSEQ multiplex PCR. The sample yields approximately 150,000 clones, roughly 70% seen once. These donors counted as nominally healthy when sampled, but unrecorded immune exposures were likely. With respect to this clone: Its antigen is currently unknown.

The clonotype originates from a man aged 30-40 years in good health and CMV-seropositive. The sample comprised PBMCs. This chain joins TRBV6-6 and TRBJ1-5; TRBD1 aligns across 11 bases. As DNA, the CDR3 is TGTGCCAGCAGCGGGACAGGGGGTCATCAGCCCCAGCATTTT. It yields the protein CASSGTGGHQPQHF.